The following is a T cell receptor beta chain sequence with its context. This entry belongs to a study of T-cell reconstitution after alpha-beta-depleted transplantation in children. V gave up 2 bases and J gave up 2 bases; unmatched junction bases: 9. The CDR3 length is 17 residues. Looked up from germline, CDR1 is WSHSY and CDR2 is SAAADI. The authors prepared the TCRbeta library with unique molecular identifiers. TCRdb passed the PCR reads through MiXCR, listing each CDR3 protein once. The sample contains some 200,000 distinct CDR3 sequences, approximately 6.9% of which appear only once. The TCR originated in a boy aged 2 to 9 with acute lymphoblastic leukemia, due to receive a stem cell transplant. The chain recombines TRBV10-2 with TRBJ2-7; 10 bases match TRBD2. The material was PBMCs, obtained before TCRalphabeta/CD19-depleted stem cell transplant. In nucleotides, the CDR3 is TGCGCCAGCAGTGAGGTCCTAGCGGGAGATGAAACCTACGAGCAGTACTTC. Translated, it gives CASSEVLAGDETYEQYF.